Detailed here is one T cell receptor beta chain. The antigen is unknown. Germline CDR1 reads DFQATT; CDR2 reads SNEGSKA (reference sequence). V was pared by 7 bases and J by 7 bases, with 17 bases between. This CDR3 region has 13 residues. These data belong to a study of blood T cells in healthy people across ages. Extracted total RNA amounted to at least 5.5 micrograms for each sample. A J-beta primer mix and a sample-barcoded 5' primer were used in a second PCR of roughly 7 to 12 cycles. Each cDNA molecule carried a tag from a template-switch adaptor that contained 12 random nucleotides. From the 5' RACE reads, TCRdb called clonotypes with MiXCR, one entry per CDR3 protein. Of about 730,000 distinct CDR3 sequences listed, about 40% are singletons. Points from the study as a whole: Diversity of TCR beta per million T cells declined in a roughly linear way with age.

This receptor was obtained from a woman aged 60 to 75 in good health. This chain uses TRBV20-1 with TRBJ2-1; D possibly corresponds to TRBD2 (5 bases). Sequencing was done on a sample of blood. For the CDR3, the DNA is TGCAGTGAAACGGTTGGTGGGGAGAATGAGCAGTTCTTC. Translation gives CSETVGGENEQFF.